This T cell receptor beta chain was recovered during a study of blood T cells in healthy people across ages. Study conclusions and caveats: Across the age range, TCR beta diversity per million T cells fell in a roughly linear way.

There are 15 residues in the CDR3. Trimming took 3 bases from V and 11 from J; bases not matched to a gene: 17. CDR1 and CDR2 (germline): SQVTM, ANQGSEA. PBMCs were isolated at a quantity of at least 6 million per sample. The second PCR ran roughly 7 to 11 cycles with a sample-barcoded 5' primer and J-beta primers. Every sample produced at least 2.5 million CDR3-containing paired-end reads. Using its own MiXCR run on the 5' RACE reads, TCRdb lists one record per CDR3 protein. The sample lists around 1,600,000 distinct CDR3 sequences; approximately 43% were seen once. Of note for this clonotype: No antigen is known for it.

The clonotype originates from a young woman in good health. The chain combines TRBV29-1 with TRBJ2-5; 8 bases are shared with TRBD2. The sequenced material came from blood. CDR3 DNA: TGCAGCGTTGAGAACAGACTAGCGATAAACAATGAGCAGTACTTC. This encodes CSVENRLAINNEQYF.